This T cell receptor beta chain was recorded in a study of blood T cell repertoires in COVID-19. Study details: Whether acute or convalescent, the COVID-19 samples came from the United States, Italy and Spain. Sources were T cells, B-cell-depleted T cells, or PBMCs; the material itself was cDNA or gDNA.

In the authors' methods: It was from reference gene primer amplification that nucleated cell counts were estimated. Sequenced by immunoSEQ multiplex PCR; TCRdb stores in-frame clones only, minus some. V, J and clone size reflect that table, while D and trimming were determined from the DNA. The sample includes roughly 63,000 clones, 79% of them seen just once. Germline assignment: CDR1 LGHNA and CDR2 YNFKEQ. The CDR3 spans 17 residues. Losses at the gene ends were 2 bases for V and 2 bases for J; bases not matched to a gene: 6. This TCR was sampled from a human donor in a cohort sampled during active COVID-19. The specimen was peripheral blood. The rearrangement joins TRBV4-2 to TRBJ1-5; 10 nucleotides line up with TRBD1. The DNA for the CDR3 is TGTGCCAGCAGCCAATCCGGGACAGGGGCCGGCAATCAGCCCCAGCATTTT. Translated: CASSQSGTGAGNQPQHF.